Below, 29 T cell receptor beta chains from the same sample are listed, as sequenced in a study of T cells in Graves' hyperthyroidism and ophthalmopathy. Amplified TCR beta CDR3 regions came from RNA transcripts. The TCR CDR3 was amplified in a first-round RT-PCR using the HTBI primer set. TCRdb independently ran MiXCR on the multiplex PCR reads; one entry per CDR3 protein. Altogether around 690,000 distinct CDR3 sequences are present, less than 25% being singletons, with the ten largest covering roughly a third. Sequencing was carried out using blood. The source of these receptors is a man aged 25 to 40 with Graves' ophthalmopathy.

The chain has TRBV5-6 and TRBJ1-3; 7 bases fit TRBD1. The germline gives CDR1 SGHDT, CDR2 YYEEEE. This CDR3 spans 16 amino acids. With V trimmed by 6 bases and J by 7 bases, 16 bases remained unmatched. The CDR3 region is CASNTRTGAVRNTIYF. The CDR3 coding sequence is TGTGCCAGCAATACACGGACAGGTGCAGTGAGGAACACCATATATTTT.

This clonotype was seen many times. The chain joins TRBV7-9 to TRBJ2-7, with 11 bases identical to TRBD2. Germline V gives CDR1 SEHNR, CDR2 FQNEAQ (reference sequence). The CDR3 totals 15 residues. The trim removed 5 bases at V and 1 base at J, leaving 4 bases unmatched. CDR3 DNA sequence: TGTGCCAGCAGCATTGGGACTAGCGGTTCCTACGAGCAGTACTTC. This sequence encodes CASSIGTSGSYEQYF.

This clonotype was detected many times. This chain connects TRBV3-1 to TRBJ1-1; D gene uncertain. CDR1 and CDR2 (germline): LGHDT, YNNKEL (reference sequence). There are 12 residues in the CDR3. V lost 5 bases and J lost 7, with 11 bases in between. The CDR3: CASSSDGIEAFF. CDR3 in DNA: TGTGCCAGCAGCTCCGACGGGATTGAAGCTTTCTTT.

The sample holds many counts of this clonotype. The chain combines TRBV5-1 with TRBJ2-1; 12 bases fit TRBD2. CDR1 is SGHRS and CDR2 is YFSETQ in the germline V gene. This CDR3 comprises 16 residues. Unmatched junction bases numbered 11, after V lost 4 bases and J lost 9 bases. The CDR3 DNA reads as TGCGCCAGCAGCCCTGGAGGGCTAGCGGGAGGGAGTGAGCAGTTCTTC. This encodes CASSPGGLAGGSEQFF.

In regard to this clonotype: This may come from a read error, since a much larger clone is one base off. The CDR3 loop reads CASTAELSYGYTF. CDR3 DNA sequence: TGTGCCAGCACCGCTGAACTCTCCTATGGCTACACCTTC. V usage is TRBV2 and J usage is TRBJ1-2, with unresolved D. CDR3 size: 13 residues. Trimming left V 7 bases short and J 4 bases short, with 13 bases between. Germline V CDR1 and CDR2: SNHLY, FYNNEI.

CDR3 bases: TGTGCCAGCAGCCCCCCCCGGACAGGCCAAGAGACCCAGTACTTC. The encoded protein is CASSPPRTGQETQYF. The chain couples TRBV9 to TRBJ2-5; TRBD1 matches at 7 bases. Trimming took 4 bases from V and 1 from J; bases not matched to a gene: 7. Germline V gene lookup returns CDR1 SGDLS and CDR2 YYNGEE. The CDR3 sequence is 15 residues long.

There are a few counts of this clonotype. The chain carries TRBV10-2 and TRBJ1-1, with D possibly matching TRBD1 (5 bases). Per germline, CDR1 WSHSY and CDR2 SAAADI. Trimming stripped 6 bases from V and 1 base from J, with 15 bases between. The CDR3 loop spans 15 amino acids. CDR3 region: CASRPPGLTNTEAFF. CDR3 bases: TGCGCCAGCAGGCCCCCGGGACTGACGAACACTGAAGCTTTCTTT.

This clonotype was counted between two and nine times. The chain links TRBV13 to TRBJ2-3; D gene unclear. The V end was cut by 5 bases, the J end by 6 bases, with 9 bases between. The CDR3 is 12 residues long. In germline, CDR1 is PRHDT, CDR2 FYEKMQ (reference sequence). The CDR3 here is CASSQTEDTQYF. The CDR3 DNA follows: TGTGCCAGCAGCCAGACGGAGGATACGCAGTATTTT. Full variable domain (outside the CDR3, taken from reference TRBV13 and TRBJ2-3): AAGVIQSPRHLIKEKRETATLKCYPIPRHDTVYWYQQGPGQDPQFLISFYEKMQSDKGSIPDRFSAQQFSDYHSELNMSSLELGDSALYFCASSQTEDTQYFGPGTRLTVL.

This clonotype has only a few counts. The V gene is TRBV15, the J gene TRBJ2-4; D uncertain. Trimming removed 3 bases at V and 3 bases at J, with 15 bases between. This CDR3 comprises 16 residues. Germline V gene data show CDR1 as LNHNV and CDR2 as YYDKDF (reference sequence). The CDR3 DNA reads TGTGCCACCAGCAGTGTGGGCCCGAGTGGCAAAAACATTCAGTACTTC. It codes for CATSSVGPSGKNIQYF.

The chain combines TRBV3-1 with TRBJ1-6; TRBD1 might be the D (6 bases). The V gene lost 6 bases and the J gene lost 9 bases, with 24 bases spanning the gap. CDR1 is LGHDT and CDR2 is YNNKEL in the germline V gene (reference sequence). The CDR3 contains 17 residues. CDR3 bases: TGTGCCAGCAGTCCCCCGGGGGGGGCCCCGGCGGGTTCACCCCTCCACTTT. Translation gives CASSPPGGAPAGSPLHF.

The chain employs TRBV27 and TRBJ2-7; 12 nucleotides agree with TRBD2. Germline CDR1 and CDR2: MNHEY and SMNVEV (reference sequence). Unmatched junction bases numbered 7, after V lost 4 bases and J lost 6 bases. The CDR3 spans 15 residues. The CDR3 spells CASSSRTSGTGEQYF. CDR3 nucleotides: TGTGCCAGCAGTTCTAGGACTAGCGGGACGGGCGAGCAGTACTTC.

This clonotype has at least ten counts. The gene calls are TRBV7-2 and TRBJ1-3; D not certain. The CDR3 contains 16 residues. Trimming shortened V by 0 bases and J by 0 bases, and 9 bases separated the two germline ends. CDR1 and CDR2 (germline): SGHTA, FQGNSA. CDR3 nucleotide sequence: TGTGCCAGCAGCTTAGCCGGGGTCTTCTCTGGAAACACCATATATTTT. Translation gives CASSLAGVFSGNTIYF.

This clonotype was seen a few times. The chain is built from TRBV6-1 and TRBJ1-2; 9 bases map to TRBD1. The germline V gene has CDR1 MNHNS and CDR2 SASEGT. Trimming took 4 bases from V and 4 from J; bases not matched to a gene: 4. The CDR3 covers 14 residues. This chain's CDR3 is CASSGDRGIYGYTF. The CDR3 DNA reads TGTGCCAGCAGTGGAGACAGGGGGATCTATGGCTACACCTTC.

This clonotype was detected ten times or more. The chain joins TRBV7-2 to TRBJ2-1, with 9 bases lining up with TRBD2. The CDR3 extends over 17 amino acids. CDR1 and CDR2 from the germline V gene are SGHTA and FQGNSA. The junction had 15 bases not matched to a gene; V was cut back by 5 bases and J by 7 bases. CDR3 in DNA: TGTGCCAGCAGCACTAGAGGGGGGGGACTAGCAGGGAATGAGCAGTTCTTC. It specifies CASSTRGGGLAGNEQFF.

The rearrangement links TRBV20-1 to TRBJ2-7; D not certain. CDR1 and CDR2 (germline): DFQATT, SNEGSKA (reference sequence). The V end was cut by 6 bases, the J end by 3 bases, with 12 bases between. There are 12 residues in the CDR3. The CDR3 protein is CSAPLDHYEQYF. The CDR3, as DNA: TGCAGTGCCCCGTTGGATCACTACGAGCAGTACTTC.

The V call is TRBV2, the J call TRBJ2-1; 10 positions agree with TRBD2. The germline V gene has CDR1 SNHLY and CDR2 FYNNEI. The CDR3 covers 15 residues. After removal of 6 bases from V and 9 bases from J, the junction contained 11 bases not matched to a gene. CDR3 sequence: CASSLSGRPGGEQFF. The CDR3 DNA follows: TGTGCCAGCAGCCTTAGCGGGAGGCCCGGCGGTGAGCAGTTCTTC.

Only a few counts were recorded for this clonotype. V and J are TRBV10-3 and TRBJ2-7, with D possibly being TRBD1 (6 bases). V lost 0 bases and J lost 4, with 13 bases in between. The CDR3 runs 15 residues. CDR1 ENHRY and CDR2 SYGVKD come from the germline V gene. Here the CDR3 DNA reads TGTGCCATCAGTGAGTCGTACTCAGGGGCTTACGAGCAGTACTTC. As protein: CAISESYSGAYEQYF.

With respect to this clonotype: This may be a read error, as it is one base from a much larger clone. This sequence joins TRBV6-5 and TRBJ1-1; D remains unclear. Germline CDR1 MNHEY, CDR2 SVGAGI. This CDR3 is built from 13 residues. Trimming pared 0 bases from V and 4 bases from J, leaving 6 bases between. The DNA of the CDR3 is TGTGCCAGCAGTTACTCAGAGCGCACTGAAGCTTTCTTT. It codes for CASSYSERTEAFF.

This clonotype came up many times. This chain links TRBV18 with TRBJ1-1, with D possibly TRBD1 on 6 matching bases. CDR3 length equals 14 residues. Trimming shortened V by 0 bases and J by 6 bases, and 11 bases separated the two germline ends. The germline gives CDR1 KGHSH, CDR2 LQKENI. The CDR3 DNA is TGTGCCAGCTCACCACCGGTGGGGGCAGCTGAAGCTTTCTTT. Translating gives CASSPPVGAAEAFF.

This clonotype was counted between two and nine times. The chain has TRBV30 and TRBJ1-6; the D gene is possibly TRBD1 (6 bases). This CDR3 spans 14 amino acids. Trimming stripped 5 bases from V and 13 bases from J, with 21 bases between. Germline CDR1 reads GTSNPN; CDR2 reads SVGIG (reference sequence). This chain's CDR3 is CAWGGAGGASPLHF. The CDR3 coding sequence is TGTGCCTGGGGGGGGGCCGGAGGTGCATCTCCCCTCCACTTT.

The chain recombines TRBV7-8 with TRBJ2-3; no clear D. V dropped 2 bases and J dropped 0 bases, with 12 bases sitting between them. This CDR3 is 16 amino acids long. CDR1 SGHVS and CDR2 FQNEAQ come from the germline V gene. The CDR3 reads CASSLLVSPSTDTQYF. CDR3 nucleotide sequence: TGTGCCAGCAGCTTACTAGTTTCCCCTAGCACAGATACGCAGTATTTT.

This clonotype was observed at least ten times. This rearrangement joins TRBV11-2 to TRBJ2-7; D possibly uses TRBD1 or TRBD2 (5 bases each). CDR3 length: 14 residues. The germline CDR1 and CDR2 sequences are SGHAT and FQNNGV. Deletions cut 0 bases from V and 2 bases from J, with 8 bases between. CDR3 DNA: TGTGCCAGCAGCTTAGAACCGGGGCCCTACGAGCAGTACTTC. This translates into CASSLEPGPYEQYF.

This clonotype was seen at least ten times. The gene calls are TRBV7-8 and TRBJ2-5, with 9 bases aligning to TRBD2. The CDR3 loop spans 15 amino acids. V shed 1 base, J shed 4 bases, and the junction held 4 bases outside the gene matches. Per the germline V gene, CDR1 is SGHVS and CDR2 is FQNEAQ. The CDR3 region has the DNA TGTGCCAGCAGCTTAGATCTTAGCGGGGGAGAGACCCAGTACTTC. Amino acid sequence: CASSLDLSGGETQYF. The full variable domain, rest sourced from reference TRBV7-8 and TRBJ2-5, is GAGVSQSPRYKVAKRGQDVALRCDPISGHVSLFWYQQALGQGPEFLTYFQNEAQLDKSGLPSDRFFAERPEGSVSTLKIQRTQQEDSAVYLCASSLDLSGGETQYFGPGTRLLVL.

This clonotype was observed a handful of times. At one end, the junction sequence differs from germline, possibly due to a read error. The chain's CDR3 is CASSPDRDTEASF. CDR3 nucleotides: TGTGCCAGCAGCCCCGACAGGGACACTGAAGCTTCCTTT. This chain links TRBV28 with TRBJ1-1; 7 positions agree with TRBD1. The CDR3 totals 13 residues. CDR1 is MDHEN and CDR2 is SYDVKM in the germline V gene.

This chain joins TRBV3-1 and TRBJ2-7, with D possibly TRBD1 on 6 matching bases. Germline V CDR1 and CDR2: LGHDT, YNNKEL (reference sequence). CDR3 size: 13 residues. The ends were cut back, 6 bases at V and 7 bases at J, with 16 bases in the middle. The CDR3 nucleotides are TGTGCCAGCAGGCCCCCAGGGGCGGAGGAGCAGTACTTC. Protein sequence: CASRPPGAEEQYF.

CDR3 bases: TGTGCCACCAGCTTACGACTTGGGACCGGGGAGCTGTTTTTT. This translates into CATSLRLGTGELFF. The chain joins TRBV15 to TRBJ2-2; D is ambiguous. The CDR3 is 14 amino acids. Germline V gene sequence: CDR1 LNHNV, CDR2 YYDKDF (reference sequence). V lost 5 bases and J 5 bases, leaving 12 bases between the germline ends. Based on the CDR3 plus reference TRBV15 and TRBJ2-2, the full variable domain is DAMVIQNPRYQVTQFGKPVTLSCSQTLNHNVMYWYQQKSSQAPKLLFHYYDKDFNNEADTPDNFQSRRPNTSFCFLDIRSPGLGDTAMYLCATSLRLGTGELFFGEGSRLTVL.

The chain is built from TRBV27 and TRBJ1-5; no firm D call. CDR3 length: 13 amino acids. V was pared by 8 bases and J by 8 bases, with 16 bases between. Germline V lookup: CDR1 MNHEY, CDR2 SMNVEV (reference sequence). CDR3 coding DNA: TGTGCCAGCGGTCCCGGGCCCCTGGAGCCCCAGCATTTT. Protein product: CASGPGPLEPQHF.

This chain uses TRBV13 with TRBJ2-2, with 12 bases identical to TRBD2. CDR3 length: 16 residues. CDR1 PRHDT and CDR2 FYEKMQ come from the germline V gene (reference sequence). Trimming at V came to 4 bases and at J to 7 bases, leaving 7 bases not matched to a gene. This chain's CDR3 is CASSSLAGGPGGELFF. DNA for the CDR3: TGTGCCAGCAGCTCCCTAGCGGGAGGGCCGGGCGGGGAGCTGTTTTTT.

The chain has TRBV4-3 and TRBJ1-1; no clear D gene. This CDR3 spans 17 amino acids. Trimming took off 0 bases at V and 2 bases at J, with 16 bases between the two ends. Germline-derived CDR1 and CDR2 are LGHNA and YSLEER. CDR3 DNA: TGCGCCAGCAGCCAAGAGAGGTCAGGAAACCTTAACACTGAAGCTTTCTTT. Translated: CASSQERSGNLNTEAFF.